This T cell receptor (beta chain) was sequenced for a study of vaccination and CD4 T cells after COVID-19. Across the whole study: Blood was drawn a median around 70 days post second dose, range 14 to 241. Three convalescent patients gave samples at day 14 and days 161 to 241 post-vaccination.

As for time point: late sampling 161 to 241 days after vaccination in three convalescent patients. Treatment of the sample: roughly ten-day PBMC culture with coronavirus spike peptide pools or control peptides (ViraFEST assay). March to December 2020 was the span of positive PCR dates, which predated US Alpha, Beta and Delta variants. The CDR3 extends over 14 amino acids. With V trimmed by 3 bases and J by 5 bases, 7 bases remained unmatched. Germline-derived CDR1 and CDR2 are LNHDA and SQIVND (reference sequence). An Oncomine TCR Beta short-read assay was used to sequence the DNA from cultured CD4+ T cells. MiXCR was run by TCRdb on the PCR reads, yielding one entry per CDR3 protein. The table lists about 24,000 distinct CDR3 sequences, around 30% of them singletons. Whole-study findings and limits: Spike mono-reactivity was the property of 304 of 307 vaccine-specific clones in convalescent patients.

This clonotype was detected a few times. What it recognizes is unknown. The TCR was taken from a human donor who had recovered from COVID-19. Material: CD4+ T cells from blood, cultured in vitro, obtained about 7 months after SARS-CoV-2 vaccination. V usage is TRBV19 and J usage is TRBJ2-7; TRBD2 aligns across 7 bases. CDR3 DNA: TGTGCCAGTAGTATTCGCGGGAGTAGCGACGAGCAGTACTTC. Protein product: CASSIRGSSDEQYF.